The T cell receptor (beta chain) under discussion was sequenced for a study of blood T cell repertoires in COVID-19 (dated by TCRdb to 2018 to 2021). Looking at the study overall: Samples covering the acute and convalescent phases of COVID-19 were provided by collaborators in the United States, Italy and Spain. The material from the prospective study consisted of cDNA or gDNA derived from T cells, B-cell-depleted T cells, or PBMCs. Deeply sampled blood TCRbeta repertoires from subjects exposed to, actively infected with, or recovered from COVID-19 were included in the dataset. The repertoires were released in a freely available public database meant as a resource for research on the immune response to SARS-CoV-2. Samples were obtained from the ongoing ImmuneRACE study (first 160 participants) and from 1,200 or so subjects provided by 6 global collaborators. The sample metadata nearly always contained a de-identified subject ID, COVID-19 status, age in years and sex. Where HLA class I and class II types were available, the types were taken from metadata supplied by the sample provider, not from assay-based typing. Beyond this particular receptor, the publication reports: The amount of clinical and demographic metadata varied by source and participant and was provided uncurated.

One collaborating source in Seattle enrolled patients during active infection and followed them longitudinally through the course of disease. Collaborating institutions collected whole blood in K2EDTA tubes following their own protocols. For TCRbeta analysis, collaborators shipped samples in one of three forms: frozen whole blood, isolated PBMCs, or DNA extracted from either of those sample types. TCRbeta CDR3 regions were amplified from genomic DNA using the immunoSEQ Assay, a bias-controlled multiplex PCR. Per the authors' processing: Nucleated cell counts per sample were estimated from amplification of reference gene primers within the assay. To quantify the absolute abundance of each unique TCRbeta CDR3 rearrangement, sequence reads were collapsed and filtered. For each sample, productive Simpson clonality was calculated as the square root of Simpson's diversity index across productive rearrangements. Entries here come from immuneACCESS through TCRdb and include only in-frame sequences with V and J called. Some clones fail to appear in such tables; in the studies checked, an unresolved V gene covers under half of the shortfall, and the cause of the remainder is unknown. The D gene and trimming were derived from the DNA, and the V and J assignments and clone size from that table. The sample table holds approximately 120,000 clones, of which 85% to 90% were seen once. 3.2% of the sample rests with the top ten.

Turning to this clone: The antigen it recognizes is unknown. Per-base quality was not reported, and no clone a single base away is much larger than it.

From cysteine to phenylalanine, the CDR3 is 15 amino acids long. Just CDR3 DNA is preserved here, 45 bases in frame from base 1. CDR1 and CDR2, per the germline V gene, are SGHVS and FQNEAQ. V was cut back by 1 base and J by 0 bases, leaving a gap of 9 bases between them. This clonotype was sampled from an elderly woman with COVID-19, enrolled during active disease. In this chain, TRBV7-8 is recombined with TRBJ2-5; no confident D gene assignment can be made. Input material: peripheral blood. The DNA reads as follows: TGTGCCAGCAGCTTAGGCCGAGAGTACCAAGAGACCCAGTACTTC. It translates to CASSLGREYQETQYF.